These T cell receptor beta chains were read from a single sample in a study of shared clonotypes between healthy human individuals. The method was immunoSEQ multiplex PCR; TCRdb's version includes in-frame clones alone and lacks a portion of them. The sample comprises 2 million to 2.5 million clones, 90% to 97% of which are singletons, and 0.1% to 0.15% rests with the top ten. Sequenced input: naive CD4+ T cells sorted from blood. The receptors were sampled from a man aged 18 to 35 in good health. Both conserved end residues are part of each CDR3. D genes are given only for firm matches. For some rows the clone size is stated as once, few or many, or as a class when expanded; others skip it.

len: 13; v_gene: TRBV7-7; abundance: .; j_gene: TRBJ1-5; d_gene: .; CDR3nt: TGTGCTAGCAGCTTAGGGCCTGATCAGCCCCAGCATTTT; CDR3aa: CASSLGPDQPQHF
len: 15; v_gene: TRBV5-4; abundance: .; j_gene: TRBJ2-1; d_gene: .; CDR3nt: TGTGCCAGCAGCTCGGGGGGCGAGTCCTACAATGAGCAGTTCTTC; CDR3aa: CASSSGGESYNEQFF
len: 16; v_gene: TRBV5-4; abundance: .; j_gene: TRBJ1-3; d_gene: .; CDR3nt: TGTGCCAGCAGCCCTTTCCAATTAGGCTCTGGAAACACCATATATTTT; CDR3aa: CASSPFQLGSGNTIYF
len: 13; v_gene: TRBV7-9; abundance: .; j_gene: TRBJ2-7; d_gene: .; CDR3nt: TGTGCCAGCAGCCCTGGAATCTCCTACGAGCAGTACTTC; CDR3aa: CASSPGISYEQYF
len: 15; v_gene: TRBV5-1; abundance: .; j_gene: TRBJ1-4; d_gene: TRBD1; CDR3nt: TGCGCCAGCAGCTTGGCCGGACAGGGAGGAGAAAAACTGTTTTTT; CDR3aa: CASSLAGQGGEKLFF
len: 13; v_gene: TRBV29-1; abundance: .; j_gene: TRBJ1-1; d_gene: .; CDR3nt: TGCAGCGTCCCCATGGGTGGGTACACTGAAGCTTTCTTT; CDR3aa: CSVPMGGYTEAFF
len: 15; v_gene: TRBV5-1; abundance: .; j_gene: TRBJ2-7; d_gene: .; CDR3nt: TGCGCCAGCAGCTTGGTGGCGGGGGCCGTTTCCGAGCAGTACTTC; CDR3aa: CASSLVAGAVSEQYF
len: 16; v_gene: TRBV21-1; abundance: .; j_gene: TRBJ2-7; d_gene: .; CDR3nt: TGTGCCAGCAGCGGAAAGAAGGGACTAGCGCTCCACGAGCAGTACTTC; CDR3aa: CASSGKKGLALHEQYF
len: 16; v_gene: TRBV18; abundance: .; j_gene: TRBJ2-6; d_gene: .; CDR3nt: TGTGCCAGCTCACCACCGATGGGATCTGGGGCCAACGTCCTGACTTTC; CDR3aa: CASSPPMGSGANVLTF
len: 17; v_gene: TRBV4-3; abundance: .; j_gene: TRBJ2-6; d_gene: .; CDR3nt: TGCGCCAGCAGCCAAGACAGGGGGGGCTCTGGGGCCAACGTCCTGACTTTC; CDR3aa: CASSQDRGGSGANVLTF
len: 13; v_gene: TRBV27; abundance: .; j_gene: TRBJ2-1; d_gene: .; CDR3nt: TGTGCCAGCAGTTTATCAGGGACGCGGGAGCAGTTCTTC; CDR3aa: CASSLSGTREQFF
len: 16; v_gene: TRBV5-1; abundance: once; j_gene: TRBJ2-3; d_gene: .; CDR3nt: TGCGCCAGCAGCGGAACGGACCGCCGTCCCACAGATACGCAGTATTTT; CDR3aa: CASSGTDRRPTDTQYF
len: 15; v_gene: TRBV28; abundance: .; j_gene: TRBJ2-7; d_gene: .; CDR3nt: TGTGCCAGCACCTACTTCGGAGGGGGCTCCTACGAGCAGTACTTC; CDR3aa: CASTYFGGGSYEQYF
len: 17; v_gene: TRBV5-8; abundance: .; j_gene: TRBJ1-6; d_gene: .; CDR3nt: TGTGCCAGCAGCTTACCGACGTCTATATCCAATAATTCACCCCTCCACTTT; CDR3aa: CASSLPTSISNNSPLHF
len: 16; v_gene: TRBV18; abundance: .; j_gene: TRBJ1-3; d_gene: TRBD1; CDR3nt: TGTGCCAGCTCACTCGGACAGGCTTACTCTGGAAACACCATATATTTT; CDR3aa: CASSLGQAYSGNTIYF
len: 14; v_gene: TRBV6-5; abundance: .; j_gene: TRBJ1-1; d_gene: .; CDR3nt: TGTGCCAGCAGTCCTCGGGGAGGGAACACTGAAGCTTTCTTT; CDR3aa: CASSPRGGNTEAFF
len: 16; v_gene: TRBV2; abundance: .; j_gene: TRBJ1-6; d_gene: .; CDR3nt: TGTGCCAGCAGTGAAGGTTACCAGCTTGGGGATTCACCCCTCCACTTT; CDR3aa: CASSEGYQLGDSPLHF
len: 15; v_gene: TRBV6-5; abundance: .; j_gene: TRBJ1-2; d_gene: TRBD1; CDR3nt: TGTGCCAGCAGGCCACAGGGGGCGACGGGCTATGGCTACACCTTC; CDR3aa: CASRPQGATGYGYTF
len: 11; v_gene: TRBV7-8; abundance: once; j_gene: TRBJ1-1; d_gene: .; CDR3nt: TGTGCCAGCAGCTCTTTCACTGAAGCTTTCTTT; CDR3aa: CASSSFTEAFF
len: 17; v_gene: TRBV28; abundance: .; j_gene: TRBJ1-6; d_gene: TRBD1; CDR3nt: TGTGCCAGCATCCACTCCTCCGGGACAGGGGGCGGGTCACCCCTCCACTTT; CDR3aa: CASIHSSGTGGGSPLHF
len: 16; v_gene: TRBV6-1; abundance: .; j_gene: TRBJ1-2; d_gene: .; CDR3nt: TGTGCCAGCAGTGAATACCATTGGGAAGGGAACTATGGCTACACCTTC; CDR3aa: CASSEYHWEGNYGYTF
len: 12; v_gene: TRBV28; abundance: .; j_gene: TRBJ2-1; d_gene: .; CDR3nt: TGTGCCACCGCCTCGGGACTTAGGTCTAAGTTCTTC; CDR3aa: CATASGLRSKFF
len: 13; v_gene: TRBV30; abundance: .; j_gene: TRBJ1-1; d_gene: .; CDR3nt: TGTGCCTGGAGTGTACGGCAGGGCACTGAAGCTTTCTTT; CDR3aa: CAWSVRQGTEAFF
len: 16; v_gene: TRBV25-1; abundance: .; j_gene: TRBJ2-2; d_gene: TRBD1; CDR3nt: TGTGCCAGCAGTGAATGGGGGACAGGGTCCACCGGGGAGCTGTTTTTT; CDR3aa: CASSEWGTGSTGELFF
len: 16; v_gene: TRBV27; abundance: .; j_gene: TRBJ2-1; d_gene: TRBD2; CDR3nt: TGTGCCAGCAGCACAAGCGCGGGAGGACGAAACAATGAGCAGTTCTTC; CDR3aa: CASSTSAGGRNNEQFF
len: 14; v_gene: TRBV4-1; abundance: .; j_gene: TRBJ1-2; d_gene: .; CDR3nt: TGCGCCAGCAGCCATGGCCCCGACAGTTATGGCTACACCTTC; CDR3aa: CASSHGPDSYGYTF
len: 13; v_gene: TRBV10-3; abundance: .; j_gene: TRBJ2-3; d_gene: .; CDR3nt: TGTGCCATCAGTGAGTCGGTCGGGGATACGCAGTATTTT; CDR3aa: CAISESVGDTQYF
len: 15; v_gene: TRBV18; abundance: .; j_gene: TRBJ2-7; d_gene: TRBD1; CDR3nt: TGTGCCAGCTCACCACCGTCGACAGGGAGTAACGAGCAGTACTTC; CDR3aa: CASSPPSTGSNEQYF
len: 15; v_gene: TRBV28; abundance: .; j_gene: TRBJ1-5; d_gene: .; CDR3nt: TGTGCCAGCAGCTTGGATAGTACAGACAATCAGCCCCAGCATTTT; CDR3aa: CASSLDSTDNQPQHF
len: 16; v_gene: TRBV7-2; abundance: .; j_gene: TRBJ2-2; d_gene: .; CDR3nt: TGTGCCAGCAGCTTAGTCGCAGCGTTGGCCACCGGGGAGCTGTTTTTT; CDR3aa: CASSLVAALATGELFF
len: 15; v_gene: TRBV7-2; abundance: .; j_gene: TRBJ1-3; d_gene: .; CDR3nt: TGTGCCAGCAGCTCCCTAGGGGCAGGGGGAAACACCATATATTTT; CDR3aa: CASSSLGAGGNTIYF
len: 14; v_gene: TRBV7-2; abundance: .; j_gene: TRBJ1-1; d_gene: TRBD1; CDR3nt: TGTGCCAGCAGCTTAACAGACAGGGGCACTGAAGCTTTCTTT; CDR3aa: CASSLTDRGTEAFF
len: 11; v_gene: TRBV5-6; abundance: .; j_gene: TRBJ2-7; d_gene: .; CDR3nt: TGTGCCAGCAGCTTAGCGGGCGAGCAGTACTTC; CDR3aa: CASSLAGEQYF
len: 18; v_gene: TRBV11-2; abundance: .; j_gene: TRBJ2-7; d_gene: TRBD2; CDR3nt: TGTGCCAGCAGCTTAGATCCCGGGACTAGCGGGAGAACTTACGAGCAGTACTTC; CDR3aa: CASSLDPGTSGRTYEQYF
len: 15; v_gene: TRBV28; abundance: once; j_gene: TRBJ1-2; d_gene: TRBD1; CDR3nt: TGTGCCAGCAGAAAGACAGGGGCTTTCATCGGGGGCTACACCTTC; CDR3aa: CASRKTGAFIGGYTF
len: 14; v_gene: TRBV10-3; abundance: .; j_gene: TRBJ1-4; d_gene: TRBD1; CDR3nt: TGTGCCACGAAACAAGACAGGGTTAATGAAAAACTGTTTTTT; CDR3aa: CATKQDRVNEKLFF
len: 13; v_gene: TRBV5-4; abundance: .; j_gene: TRBJ2-7; d_gene: .; CDR3nt: TGTGCCAGCAGCTTGGGGGGACGAAGGGAGACCAACTTC; CDR3aa: CASSLGGRRETNF
len: 13; v_gene: TRBV19; abundance: once; j_gene: TRBJ1-1; d_gene: .; CDR3nt: TGTGCCACGCAACGGAAATGGAACACTGAAGCTTTCTTT; CDR3aa: CATQRKWNTEAFF
len: 15; v_gene: TRBV7-2; abundance: .; j_gene: TRBJ2-1; d_gene: TRBD2; CDR3nt: TGTGCCAGCAGGCCCCAGGGTACTAGCGGGAGTACGCAGTTCTTC; CDR3aa: CASRPQGTSGSTQFF
len: 12; v_gene: TRBV30; abundance: once; j_gene: TRBJ2-7; d_gene: .; CDR3nt: TGTGCCTGGAGTCATGGGCCTTACGAGCAGTACTTC; CDR3aa: CAWSHGPYEQYF
len: 13; v_gene: TRBV11-2; abundance: .; j_gene: TRBJ2-7; d_gene: TRBD1; CDR3nt: TGTGCCAGTCTACCGGGACAGGGTTACGAGCAGTACTTC; CDR3aa: CASLPGQGYEQYF
len: 17; v_gene: TRBV6-1; abundance: .; j_gene: TRBJ2-5; d_gene: TRBD2; CDR3nt: TGTGCCAGCAGTGAATTGGGACTAGCGGGGGGGCAAGAGACCCAGTACTTC; CDR3aa: CASSELGLAGGQETQYF
len: 13; v_gene: TRBV25-1; abundance: .; j_gene: TRBJ2-2; d_gene: .; CDR3nt: TGTGCCAGCACTTTGGGGGCGGCCGGGGAGCTGTTTTTT; CDR3aa: CASTLGAAGELFF
len: 16; v_gene: TRBV18; abundance: .; j_gene: TRBJ1-3; d_gene: .; CDR3nt: TGTGCCAGCTCACCACCGATGGGGTTCTCTGGAAACACCATATATTTT; CDR3aa: CASSPPMGFSGNTIYF
len: 14; v_gene: TRBV7-9; abundance: .; j_gene: TRBJ2-3; d_gene: TRBD2; CDR3nt: TGTGCCAGCAGCCGGACTAGCGGGACGGGTACGCAGTATTTT; CDR3aa: CASSRTSGTGTQYF